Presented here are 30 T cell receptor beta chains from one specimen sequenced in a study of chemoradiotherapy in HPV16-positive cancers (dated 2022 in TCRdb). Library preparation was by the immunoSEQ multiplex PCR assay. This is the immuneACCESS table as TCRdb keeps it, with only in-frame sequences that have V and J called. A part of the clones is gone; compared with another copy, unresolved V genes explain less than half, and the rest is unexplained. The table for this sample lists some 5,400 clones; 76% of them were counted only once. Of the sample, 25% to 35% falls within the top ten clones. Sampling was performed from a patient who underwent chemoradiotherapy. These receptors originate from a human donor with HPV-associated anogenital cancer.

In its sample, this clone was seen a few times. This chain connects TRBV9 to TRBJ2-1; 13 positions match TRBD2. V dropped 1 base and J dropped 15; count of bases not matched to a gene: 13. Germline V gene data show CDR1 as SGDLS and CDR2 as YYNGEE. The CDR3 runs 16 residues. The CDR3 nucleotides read TGTGCCAGCAGCGTAACAACCGGGACTAGCGGGGCCGGGCGGTTCTTC. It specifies CASSVTTGTSGAGRFF.

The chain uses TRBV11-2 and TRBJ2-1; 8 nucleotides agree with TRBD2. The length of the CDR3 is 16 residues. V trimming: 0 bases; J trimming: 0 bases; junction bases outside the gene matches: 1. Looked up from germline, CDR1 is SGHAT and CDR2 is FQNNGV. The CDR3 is CASSLEGTSSYNEQFF. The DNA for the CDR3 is TGTGCCAGCAGCTTAGAAGGGACTAGCTCCTACAATGAGCAGTTCTTC. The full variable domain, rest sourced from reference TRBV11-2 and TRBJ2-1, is EAGVAQSPRYKIIEKRQSVAFWCNPISGHATLYWYQQILGQGPKLLIQFQNNGVVDDSQLPKDRFSAERLKGVDSTLKIQPAKLEDSAVYLCASSLEGTSSYNEQFFGPGTRLTVL.

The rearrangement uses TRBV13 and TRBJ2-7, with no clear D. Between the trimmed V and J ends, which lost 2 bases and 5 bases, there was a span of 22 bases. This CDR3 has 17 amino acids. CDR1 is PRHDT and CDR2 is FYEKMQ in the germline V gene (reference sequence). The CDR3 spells CASSLQQSMGLVNEQYF. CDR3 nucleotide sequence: TGTGCCAGCAGCTTACAGCAAAGCATGGGCCTCGTCAACGAGCAGTACTTC. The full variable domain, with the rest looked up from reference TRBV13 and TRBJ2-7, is AAGVIQSPRHLIKEKRETATLKCYPIPRHDTVYWYQQGPGQDPQFLISFYEKMQSDKGSIPDRFSAQQFSDYHSELNMSSLELGDSALYFCASSLQQSMGLVNEQYFGPGTRLTVT.

CDR3: CASSQDGGFGQTYGYTF. As DNA, the CDR3 is TGTGCCAGCAGCCAAGATGGAGGGTTCGGGCAGACCTATGGCTACACCTTC. The rearrangement links TRBV14 to TRBJ1-2; D ambiguous. In germline, CDR1 is SGHDN, CDR2 FVKESK. This CDR3 has 17 residues. V dropped 0 bases and J dropped 4 bases, with 18 bases sitting between them. Full variable domain (missing parts from reference TRBV14 and TRBJ1-2): EAGVTQFPSHSVIEKGQTVTLRCDPISGHDNLYWYRRVMGKEIKFLLHFVKESKQDESGMPNNRFLAERTGGTYSTLKVQPAELEDSGVYFCASSQDGGFGQTYGYTFGSGTRLTVV.

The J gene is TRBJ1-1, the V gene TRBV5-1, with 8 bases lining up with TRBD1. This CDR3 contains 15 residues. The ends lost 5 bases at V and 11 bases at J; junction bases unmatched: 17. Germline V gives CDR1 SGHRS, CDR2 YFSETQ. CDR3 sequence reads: CASRNGGQGNTVAFF. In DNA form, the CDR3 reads TGCGCCAGCAGAAACGGCGGACAGGGTAACACGGTGGCTTTCTTT. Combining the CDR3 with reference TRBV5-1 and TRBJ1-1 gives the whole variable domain KAGVTQTPRYLIKTRGQQVTLSCSPISGHRSVSWYQQTPGQGLQFLFEYFSETQRNKGNFPGRFSGRQFSNSRSEMNVSTLELGDSALYLCASRNGGQGNTVAFFGQGTRLTVV.

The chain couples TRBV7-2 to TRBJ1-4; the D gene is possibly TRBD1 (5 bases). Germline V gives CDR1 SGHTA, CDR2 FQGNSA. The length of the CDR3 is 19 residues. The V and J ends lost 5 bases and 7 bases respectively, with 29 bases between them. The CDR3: CASSPNGALAFSLGEKLFF. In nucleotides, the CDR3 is TGTGCCAGCAGCCCTAACGGGGCATTGGCCTTCTCTTTGGGTGAAAAACTGTTTTTT.

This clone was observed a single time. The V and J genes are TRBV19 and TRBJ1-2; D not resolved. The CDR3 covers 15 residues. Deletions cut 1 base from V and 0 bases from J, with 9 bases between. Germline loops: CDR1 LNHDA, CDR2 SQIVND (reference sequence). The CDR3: CASSIAQLANYGYTF. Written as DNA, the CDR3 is TGTGCCAGTAGTATAGCACAGTTAGCTAACTATGGCTACACCTTC.

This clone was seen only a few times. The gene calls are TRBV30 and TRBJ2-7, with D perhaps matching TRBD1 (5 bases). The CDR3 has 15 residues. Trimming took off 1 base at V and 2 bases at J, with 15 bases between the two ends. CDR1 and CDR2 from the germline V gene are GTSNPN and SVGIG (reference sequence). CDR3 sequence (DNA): TGTGCCTGGAGTGCCCGAACCACAGGTGCCTACGAGCAGTACGTC. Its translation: CAWSARTTGAYEQYV.

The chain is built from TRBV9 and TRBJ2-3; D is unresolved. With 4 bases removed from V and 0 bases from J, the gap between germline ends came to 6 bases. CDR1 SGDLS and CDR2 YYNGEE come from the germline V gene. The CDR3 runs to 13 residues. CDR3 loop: CASSLRSTDTQYF. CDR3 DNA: TGTGCCAGCAGCCTCCGTAGCACAGATACGCAGTATTTT.

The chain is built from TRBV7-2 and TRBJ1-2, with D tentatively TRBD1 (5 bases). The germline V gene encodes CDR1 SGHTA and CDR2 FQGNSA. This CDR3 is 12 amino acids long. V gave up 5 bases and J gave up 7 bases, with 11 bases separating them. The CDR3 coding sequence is TGTGCCAGCAGCCCCTCGGGGCTTGGCTACACCTTC. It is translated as CASSPSGLGYTF.

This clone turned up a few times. The CDR3 DNA is TGTGCCAGCAGCGTACGACAGGGCGGTGAGCAGTACTTC. Its translation: CASSVRQGGEQYF. V is TRBV9 and J is TRBJ2-7, with 7 bases identical to TRBD1. The CDR3 runs to 13 residues. V dropped 1 base and J dropped 7; count of bases not matched to a gene: 5. Per germline, CDR1 SGDLS and CDR2 YYNGEE.

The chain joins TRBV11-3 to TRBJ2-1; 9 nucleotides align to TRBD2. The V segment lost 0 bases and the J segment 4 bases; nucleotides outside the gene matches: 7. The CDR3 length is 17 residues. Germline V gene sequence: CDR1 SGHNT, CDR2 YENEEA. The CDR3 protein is CASSLDGRTSVYNEQFF. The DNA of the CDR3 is TGTGCCAGCAGCTTAGACGGAAGGACTAGCGTATACAATGAGCAGTTCTTC.

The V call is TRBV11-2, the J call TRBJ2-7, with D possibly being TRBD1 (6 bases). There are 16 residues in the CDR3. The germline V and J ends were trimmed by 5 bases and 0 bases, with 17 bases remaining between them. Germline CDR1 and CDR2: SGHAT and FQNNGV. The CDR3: CASSRVGATGSYEQYF. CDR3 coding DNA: TGTGCCAGCAGCCGCGTGGGGGCCACGGGCTCCTACGAGCAGTACTTC.

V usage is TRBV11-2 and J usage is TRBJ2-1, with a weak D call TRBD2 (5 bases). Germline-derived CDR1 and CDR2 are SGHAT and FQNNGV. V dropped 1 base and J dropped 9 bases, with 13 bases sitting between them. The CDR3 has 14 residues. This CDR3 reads CASSLVSSIGEQFF. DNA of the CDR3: TGTGCCAGCAGCTTAGTCTCTAGCATAGGTGAGCAGTTCTTC.

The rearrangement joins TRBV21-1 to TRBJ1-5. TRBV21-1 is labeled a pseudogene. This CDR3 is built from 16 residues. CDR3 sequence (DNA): TGTGCCAGCAGCAAATTCCCATCCTCCAGGGAGGGGCCCCAGCATTTT. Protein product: CASSKFPSSREGPQHF.

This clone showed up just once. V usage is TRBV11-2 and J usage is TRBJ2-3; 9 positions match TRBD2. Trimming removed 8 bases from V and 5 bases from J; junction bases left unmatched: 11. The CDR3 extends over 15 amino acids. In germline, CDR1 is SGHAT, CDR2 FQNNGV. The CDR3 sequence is CASSGSSGIGDTQYF. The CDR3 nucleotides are TGTGCCAGCTCCGGTTCTAGCGGGATTGGAGATACGCAGTATTTT.

CDR3 residues: CASSDPDRGLGYTF. CDR3 coding DNA: TGTGCCAGCAGTGACCCCGACAGGGGGCTTGGCTACACCTTC. The chain employs TRBV2 and TRBJ1-2, with TRBD1 matching over 10 bases. The J segment lost 7 bases and the V segment lost 3 bases, leaving 5 bases of the junction unmatched. This CDR3 contains 14 residues. Germline V gene sequence: CDR1 SNHLY, CDR2 FYNNEI.

The CDR3: CASSPRQGGEQYV. CDR3 nucleotide sequence: TGTGCCAGCAGTCCCCGACAGGGAGGCGAGCAGTACGTC. The chain joins TRBV2 to TRBJ2-7, with TRBD1 as a possible D gene (7 bases). CDR3 length: 13 residues. V shed 5 bases and J shed 6 bases, with 14 bases lying between them. Germline loops: CDR1 SNHLY, CDR2 FYNNEI.

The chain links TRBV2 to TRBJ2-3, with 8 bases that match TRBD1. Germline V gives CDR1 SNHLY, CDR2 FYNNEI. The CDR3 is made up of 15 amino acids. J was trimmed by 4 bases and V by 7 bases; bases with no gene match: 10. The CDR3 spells CASNLDRGVADTQYF. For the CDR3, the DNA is TGTGCCAGCAACCTAGACAGGGGTGTTGCAGATACGCAGTATTTT.

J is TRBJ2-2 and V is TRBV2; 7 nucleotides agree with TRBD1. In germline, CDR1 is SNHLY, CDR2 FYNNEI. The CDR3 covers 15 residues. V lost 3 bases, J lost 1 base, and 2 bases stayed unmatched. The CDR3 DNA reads TGTGCCAGCAGTGAGGACAGGTTGAACACCGGGGAGCTGTTTTTT. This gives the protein CASSEDRLNTGELFF.

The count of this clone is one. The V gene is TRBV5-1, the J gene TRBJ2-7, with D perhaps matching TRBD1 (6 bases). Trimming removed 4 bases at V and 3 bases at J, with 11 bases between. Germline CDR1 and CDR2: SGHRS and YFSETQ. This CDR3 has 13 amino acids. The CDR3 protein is CASSLGQLYEQYF. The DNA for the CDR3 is TGCGCCAGCAGCCTTGGACAGCTCTACGAGCAGTACTTC.

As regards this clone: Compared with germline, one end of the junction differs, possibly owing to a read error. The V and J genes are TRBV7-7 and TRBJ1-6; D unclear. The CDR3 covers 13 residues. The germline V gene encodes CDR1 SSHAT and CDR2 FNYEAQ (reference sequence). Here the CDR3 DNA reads TGTGCTAGCAGCTTAAGGGCCTTCTCACCCCTCCACTTT. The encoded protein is CASSLRAFSPLHF.

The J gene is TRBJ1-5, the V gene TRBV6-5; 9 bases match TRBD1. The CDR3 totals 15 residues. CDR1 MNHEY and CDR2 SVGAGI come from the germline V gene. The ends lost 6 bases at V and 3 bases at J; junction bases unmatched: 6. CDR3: CASSRDRGFNQPQHF. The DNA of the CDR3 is TGTGCCAGCAGCCGCGACAGGGGGTTCAATCAGCCCCAGCATTTT.

The CDR3 nucleotides are TGTGCCAGCAGCTTATTACCCCTCCCTAGCCGCAATGAGCAGTTCTTC. It codes for CASSLLPLPSRNEQFF. The J gene is TRBJ2-1, the V gene TRBV7-6, with TRBD2 as a possible D gene (5 bases). Per the germline V gene, CDR1 is SGHVS and CDR2 is FNYEAQ. This CDR3 region has 16 residues. V lost 2 bases and J 6 bases, leaving 17 bases between the germline ends.

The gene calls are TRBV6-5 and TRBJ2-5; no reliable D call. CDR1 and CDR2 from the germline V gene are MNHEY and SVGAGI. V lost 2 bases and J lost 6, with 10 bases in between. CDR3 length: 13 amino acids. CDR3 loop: CASSYGGGKTQYF. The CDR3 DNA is TGTGCCAGCAGTTACGGTGGCGGAAAGACCCAGTACTTC.

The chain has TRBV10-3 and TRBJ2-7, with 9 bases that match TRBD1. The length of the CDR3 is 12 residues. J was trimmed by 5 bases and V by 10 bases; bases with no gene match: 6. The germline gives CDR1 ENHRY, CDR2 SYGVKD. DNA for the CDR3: TGTGCCACCCCGGGACAGGGCCACGAGCAGTACTTC. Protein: CATPGQGHEQYF.

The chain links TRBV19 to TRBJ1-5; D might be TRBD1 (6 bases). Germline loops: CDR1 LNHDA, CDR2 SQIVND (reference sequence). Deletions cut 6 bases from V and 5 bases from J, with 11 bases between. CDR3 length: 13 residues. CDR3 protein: CASSEQGYQPQHF. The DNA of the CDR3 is TGTGCCAGTAGCGAACAGGGCTATCAGCCCCAGCATTTT.

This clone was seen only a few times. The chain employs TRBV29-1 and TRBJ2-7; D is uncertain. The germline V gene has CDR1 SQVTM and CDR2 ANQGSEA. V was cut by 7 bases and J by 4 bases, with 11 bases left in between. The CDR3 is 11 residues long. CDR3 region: CSARHHYEQYF. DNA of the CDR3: TGCAGCGCCCGACACCATTACGAGCAGTACTTC.

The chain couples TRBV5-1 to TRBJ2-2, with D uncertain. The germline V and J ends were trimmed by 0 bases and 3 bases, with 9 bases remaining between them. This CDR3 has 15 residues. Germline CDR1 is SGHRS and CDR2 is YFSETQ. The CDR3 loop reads CASSLVGPYTGELFF. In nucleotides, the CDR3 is TGCGCCAGCAGCTTGGTAGGCCCGTACACCGGGGAGCTGTTTTTT.

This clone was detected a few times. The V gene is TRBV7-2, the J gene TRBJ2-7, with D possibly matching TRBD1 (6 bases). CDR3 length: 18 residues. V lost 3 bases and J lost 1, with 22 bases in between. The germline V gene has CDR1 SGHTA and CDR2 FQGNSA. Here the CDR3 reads CASSLGRGYGGGSYEQYF. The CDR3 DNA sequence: TGTGCCAGCAGCTTGGGCAGGGGCTATGGAGGAGGATCCTACGAGCAGTACTTC.